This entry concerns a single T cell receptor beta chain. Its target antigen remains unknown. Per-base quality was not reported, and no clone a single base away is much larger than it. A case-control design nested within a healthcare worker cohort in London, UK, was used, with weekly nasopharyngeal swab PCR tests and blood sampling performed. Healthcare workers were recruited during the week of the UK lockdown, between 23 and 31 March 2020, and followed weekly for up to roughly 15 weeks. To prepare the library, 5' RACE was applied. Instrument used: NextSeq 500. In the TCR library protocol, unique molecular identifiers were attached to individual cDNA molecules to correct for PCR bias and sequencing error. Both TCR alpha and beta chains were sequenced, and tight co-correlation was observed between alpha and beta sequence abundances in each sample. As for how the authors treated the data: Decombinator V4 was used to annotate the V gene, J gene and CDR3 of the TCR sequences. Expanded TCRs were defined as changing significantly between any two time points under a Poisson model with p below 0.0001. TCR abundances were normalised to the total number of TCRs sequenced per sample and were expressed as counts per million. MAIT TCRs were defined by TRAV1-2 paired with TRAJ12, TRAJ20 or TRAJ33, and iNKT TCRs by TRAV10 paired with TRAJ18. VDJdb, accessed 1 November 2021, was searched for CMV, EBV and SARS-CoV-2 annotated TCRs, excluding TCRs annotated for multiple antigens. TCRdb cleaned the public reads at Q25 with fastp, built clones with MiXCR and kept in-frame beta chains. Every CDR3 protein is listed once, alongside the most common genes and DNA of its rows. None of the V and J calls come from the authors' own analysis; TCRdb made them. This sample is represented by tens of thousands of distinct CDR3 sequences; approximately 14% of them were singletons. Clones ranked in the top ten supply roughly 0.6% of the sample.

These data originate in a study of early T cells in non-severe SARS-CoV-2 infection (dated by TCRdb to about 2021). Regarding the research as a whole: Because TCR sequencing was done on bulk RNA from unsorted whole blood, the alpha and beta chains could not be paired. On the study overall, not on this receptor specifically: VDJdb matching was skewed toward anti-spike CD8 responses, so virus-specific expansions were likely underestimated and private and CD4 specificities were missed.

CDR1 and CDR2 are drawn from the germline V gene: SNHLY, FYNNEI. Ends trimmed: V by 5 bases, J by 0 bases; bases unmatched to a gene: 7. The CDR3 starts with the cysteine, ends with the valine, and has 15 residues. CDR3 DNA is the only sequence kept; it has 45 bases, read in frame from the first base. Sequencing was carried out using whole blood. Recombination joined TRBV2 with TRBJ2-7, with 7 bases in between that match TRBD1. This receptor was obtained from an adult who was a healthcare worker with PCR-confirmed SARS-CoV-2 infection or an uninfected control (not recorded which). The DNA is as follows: TGTGCCAGCAGTCAAGGACAGGACCTCTCCTACGAGCAGTACGTC. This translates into CASSQGQDLSYEQYV.